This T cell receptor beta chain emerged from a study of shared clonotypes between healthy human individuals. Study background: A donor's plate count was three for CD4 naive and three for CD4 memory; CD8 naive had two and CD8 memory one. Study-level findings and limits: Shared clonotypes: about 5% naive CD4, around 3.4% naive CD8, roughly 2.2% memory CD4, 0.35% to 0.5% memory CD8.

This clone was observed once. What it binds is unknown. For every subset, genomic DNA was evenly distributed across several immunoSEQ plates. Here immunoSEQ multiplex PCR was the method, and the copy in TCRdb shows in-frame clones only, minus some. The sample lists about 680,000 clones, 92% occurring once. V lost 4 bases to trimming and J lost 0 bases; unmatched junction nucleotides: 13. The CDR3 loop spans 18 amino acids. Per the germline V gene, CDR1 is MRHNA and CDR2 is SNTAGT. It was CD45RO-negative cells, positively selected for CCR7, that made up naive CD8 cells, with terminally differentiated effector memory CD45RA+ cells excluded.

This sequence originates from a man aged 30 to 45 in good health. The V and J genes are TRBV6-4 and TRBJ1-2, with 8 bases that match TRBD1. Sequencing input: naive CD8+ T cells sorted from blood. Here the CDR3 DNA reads TGTGCCAGCAGTGGTATAGCGATTCAGGGGGCGCCTAACTATGGCTACACCTTC. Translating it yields CASSGIAIQGAPNYGYTF.